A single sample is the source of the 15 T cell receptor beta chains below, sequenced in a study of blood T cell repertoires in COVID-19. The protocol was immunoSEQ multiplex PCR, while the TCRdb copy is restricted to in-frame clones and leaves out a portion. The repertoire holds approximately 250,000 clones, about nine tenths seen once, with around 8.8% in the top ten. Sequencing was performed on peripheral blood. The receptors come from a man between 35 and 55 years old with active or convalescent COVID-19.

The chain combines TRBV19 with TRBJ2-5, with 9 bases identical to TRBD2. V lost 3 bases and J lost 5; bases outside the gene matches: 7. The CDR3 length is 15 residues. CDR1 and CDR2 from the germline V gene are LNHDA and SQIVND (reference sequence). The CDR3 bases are TGTGCCAGTAGTATTGGGGGGACTAGCACGGAGACCCAGTACTTC. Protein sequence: CASSIGGTSTETQYF.

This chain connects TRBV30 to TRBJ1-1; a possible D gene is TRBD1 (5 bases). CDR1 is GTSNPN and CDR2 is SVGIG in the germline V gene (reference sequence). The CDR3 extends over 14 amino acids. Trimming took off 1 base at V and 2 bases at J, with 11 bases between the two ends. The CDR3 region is CAWSALRGNTEAFF. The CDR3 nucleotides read TGTGCCTGGAGTGCACTAAGGGGTAACACTGAAGCTTTCTTT.

CDR3 nucleotide sequence: TGTGCCAGCAGTTCAGTAACTAACTATGGCTACACCTTC. Its translation is CASSSVTNYGYTF. The genes are TRBV27 and TRBJ1-2; no clear D gene. Germline V gene data show CDR1 as MNHEY and CDR2 as SMNVEV (reference sequence). CDR3 length: 13 residues. V lost 4 bases and J 0 bases, leaving 6 bases between the germline ends.

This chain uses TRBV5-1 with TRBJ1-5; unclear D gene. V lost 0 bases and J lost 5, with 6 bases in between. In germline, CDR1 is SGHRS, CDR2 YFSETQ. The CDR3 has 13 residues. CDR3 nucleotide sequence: TGCGCCAGCAGCTTGGCACTCGATCAGCCCCAGCATTTT. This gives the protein CASSLALDQPQHF.

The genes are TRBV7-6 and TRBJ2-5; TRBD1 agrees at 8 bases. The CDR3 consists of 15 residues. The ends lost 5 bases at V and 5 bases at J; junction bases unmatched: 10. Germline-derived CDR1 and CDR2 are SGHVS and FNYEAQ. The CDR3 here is CASSAHPRQGETQYF. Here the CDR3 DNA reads TGTGCCAGCAGCGCCCACCCCCGACAGGGGGAGACCCAGTACTTC.

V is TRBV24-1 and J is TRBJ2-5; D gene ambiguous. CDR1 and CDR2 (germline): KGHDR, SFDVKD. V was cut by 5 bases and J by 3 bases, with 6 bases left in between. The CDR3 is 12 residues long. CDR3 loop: CATSGAKETQYF. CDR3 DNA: TGTGCCACCAGTGGGGCGAAAGAGACCCAGTACTTC.

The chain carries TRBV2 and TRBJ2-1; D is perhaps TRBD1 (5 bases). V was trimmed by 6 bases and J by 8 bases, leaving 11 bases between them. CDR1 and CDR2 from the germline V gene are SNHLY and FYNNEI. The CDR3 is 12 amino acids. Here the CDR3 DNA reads TGTGCCAGCAGCGCAGGGTGGGATGAGCAGTTCTTC. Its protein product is CASSAGWDEQFF.

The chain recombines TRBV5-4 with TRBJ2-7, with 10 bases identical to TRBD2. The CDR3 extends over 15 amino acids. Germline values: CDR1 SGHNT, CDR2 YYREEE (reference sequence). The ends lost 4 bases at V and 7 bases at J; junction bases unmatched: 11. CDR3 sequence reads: CASSPGASGSSEQYF. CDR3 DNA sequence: TGTGCCAGCAGCCCGGGTGCTAGCGGGAGCTCGGAGCAGTACTTC. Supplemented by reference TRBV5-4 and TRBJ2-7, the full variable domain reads ETGVTQSPTHLIKTRGQQVTLRCSSQSGHNTVSWYQQALGQGPQFIFQYYREEENGRGNFPPRFSGLQFPNYSSELNVNALELDDSALYLCASSPGASGSSEQYFGPGTRLTVT.

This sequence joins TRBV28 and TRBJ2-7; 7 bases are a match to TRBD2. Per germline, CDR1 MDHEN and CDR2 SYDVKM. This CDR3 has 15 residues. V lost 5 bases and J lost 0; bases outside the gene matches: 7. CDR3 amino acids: CASSTWTGGSYEQYF. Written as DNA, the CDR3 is TGTGCCAGCAGTACCTGGACGGGGGGCTCCTACGAGCAGTACTTC.

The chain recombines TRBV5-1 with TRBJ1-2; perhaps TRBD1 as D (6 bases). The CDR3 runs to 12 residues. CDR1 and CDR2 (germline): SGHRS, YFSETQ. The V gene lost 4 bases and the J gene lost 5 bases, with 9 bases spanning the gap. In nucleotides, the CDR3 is TGCGCCAGCAGCGGGACATCATATGGCTACACCTTC. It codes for CASSGTSYGYTF.

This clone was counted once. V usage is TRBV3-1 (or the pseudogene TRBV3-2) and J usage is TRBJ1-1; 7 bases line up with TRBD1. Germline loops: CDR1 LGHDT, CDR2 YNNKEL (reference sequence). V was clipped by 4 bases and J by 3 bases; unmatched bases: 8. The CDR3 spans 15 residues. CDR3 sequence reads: CASSPAGGWDTEAFF. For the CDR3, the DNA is TGTGCCAGCAGCCCTGCAGGGGGATGGGACACTGAAGCTTTCTTT.

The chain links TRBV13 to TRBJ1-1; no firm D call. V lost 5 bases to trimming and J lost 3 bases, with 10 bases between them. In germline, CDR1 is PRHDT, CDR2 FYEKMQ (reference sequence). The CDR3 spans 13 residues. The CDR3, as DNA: TGTGCCAGCAGCGGGCGTCCTGACACTGAAGCTTTCTTT. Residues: CASSGRPDTEAFF.

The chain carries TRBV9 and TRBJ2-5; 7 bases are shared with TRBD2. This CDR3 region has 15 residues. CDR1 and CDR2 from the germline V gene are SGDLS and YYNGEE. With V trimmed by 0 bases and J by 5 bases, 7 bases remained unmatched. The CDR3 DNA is TGTGCCAGCAGCGTAGGGACTAGAGATCGGGAGACCCAGTACTTC. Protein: CASSVGTRDRETQYF.

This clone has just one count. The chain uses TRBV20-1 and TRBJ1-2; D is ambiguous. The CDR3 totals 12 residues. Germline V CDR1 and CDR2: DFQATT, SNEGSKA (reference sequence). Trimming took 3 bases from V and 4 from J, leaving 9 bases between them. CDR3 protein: CSASAGSYGYTF. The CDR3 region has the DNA TGCAGTGCTAGTGCGGGATCCTATGGCTACACCTTC.

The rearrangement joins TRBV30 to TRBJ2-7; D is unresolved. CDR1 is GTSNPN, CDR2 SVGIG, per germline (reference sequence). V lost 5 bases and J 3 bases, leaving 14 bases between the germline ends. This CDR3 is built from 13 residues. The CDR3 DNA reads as TGTGCCTGGTCCCCCAGCGTCCGCTACGAGCAGTACTTC. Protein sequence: CAWSPSVRYEQYF.